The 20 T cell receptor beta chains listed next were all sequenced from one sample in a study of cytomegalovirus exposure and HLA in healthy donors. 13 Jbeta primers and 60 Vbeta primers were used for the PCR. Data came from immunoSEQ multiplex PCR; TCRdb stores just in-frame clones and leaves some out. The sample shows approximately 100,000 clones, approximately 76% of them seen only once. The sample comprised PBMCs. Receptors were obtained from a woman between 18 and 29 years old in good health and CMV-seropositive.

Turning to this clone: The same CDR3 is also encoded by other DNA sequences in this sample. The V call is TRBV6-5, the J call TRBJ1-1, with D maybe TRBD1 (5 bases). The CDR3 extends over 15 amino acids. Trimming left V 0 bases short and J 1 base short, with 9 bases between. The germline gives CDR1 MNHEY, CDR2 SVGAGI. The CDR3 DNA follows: TGTGCCAGCAGTTACTCGAGTACAGGGAACACTGAAGCTTTCTTT. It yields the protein CASSYSSTGNTEAFF.

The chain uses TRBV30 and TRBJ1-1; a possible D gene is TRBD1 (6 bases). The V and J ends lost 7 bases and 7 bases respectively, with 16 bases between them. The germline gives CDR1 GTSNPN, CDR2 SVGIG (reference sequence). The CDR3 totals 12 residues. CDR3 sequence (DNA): TGTGCCTCCAGGGACACTGTCGGTGAAGCTTTCTTT. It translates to CASRDTVGEAFF.

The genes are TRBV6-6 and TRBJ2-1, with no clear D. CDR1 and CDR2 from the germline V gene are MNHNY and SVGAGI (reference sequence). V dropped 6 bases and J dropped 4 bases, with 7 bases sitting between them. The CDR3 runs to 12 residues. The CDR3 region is CASSNTYNEQFF. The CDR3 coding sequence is TGTGCCAGCAGCAACACGTACAATGAGCAGTTCTTC.

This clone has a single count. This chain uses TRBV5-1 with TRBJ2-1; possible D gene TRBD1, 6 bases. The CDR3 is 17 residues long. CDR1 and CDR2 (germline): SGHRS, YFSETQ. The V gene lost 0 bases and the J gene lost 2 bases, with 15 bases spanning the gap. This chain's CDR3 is CASSLAGQLNPYNEQFF. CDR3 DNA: TGCGCCAGCAGCTTGGCCGGACAGCTCAATCCCTACAATGAGCAGTTCTTC.

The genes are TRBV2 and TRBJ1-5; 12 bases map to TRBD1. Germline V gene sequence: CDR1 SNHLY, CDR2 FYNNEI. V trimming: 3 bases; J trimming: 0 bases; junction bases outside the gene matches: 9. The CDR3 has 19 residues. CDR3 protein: CASSEGTGGAGYSNQPQHF. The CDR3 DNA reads TGTGCCAGCAGTGAGGGGACAGGGGGCGCGGGTTATAGCAATCAGCCCCAGCATTTT.

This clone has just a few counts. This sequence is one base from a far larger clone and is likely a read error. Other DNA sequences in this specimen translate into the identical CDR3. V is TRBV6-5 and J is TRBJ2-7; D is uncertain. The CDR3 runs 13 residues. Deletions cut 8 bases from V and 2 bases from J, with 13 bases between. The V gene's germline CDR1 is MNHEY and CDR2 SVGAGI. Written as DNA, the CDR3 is TGTGCCAGCTGCCCCCTAAGTACCTACGAGCAGTACTTC. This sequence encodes CASCPLSTYEQYF.

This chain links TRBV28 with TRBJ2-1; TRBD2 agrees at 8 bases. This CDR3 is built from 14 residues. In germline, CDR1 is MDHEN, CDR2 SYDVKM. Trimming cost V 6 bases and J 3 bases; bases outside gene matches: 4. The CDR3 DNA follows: TGTGCCAGCAGGGGCGGGAGGCTCTACAATGAGCAGTTCTTC. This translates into CASRGGRLYNEQFF.

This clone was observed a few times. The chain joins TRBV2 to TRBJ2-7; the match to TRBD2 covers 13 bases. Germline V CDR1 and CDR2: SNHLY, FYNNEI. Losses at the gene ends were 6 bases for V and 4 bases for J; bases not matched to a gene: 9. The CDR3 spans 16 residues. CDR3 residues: CASRDLGLAGSYEQYF. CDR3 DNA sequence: TGTGCCAGCAGGGACCTGGGACTAGCGGGGAGTTACGAGCAGTACTTC.

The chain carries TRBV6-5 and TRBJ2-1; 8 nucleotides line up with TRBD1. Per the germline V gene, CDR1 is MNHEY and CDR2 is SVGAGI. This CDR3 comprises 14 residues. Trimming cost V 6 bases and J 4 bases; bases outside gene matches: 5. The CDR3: CASRDRVRYNEQFF. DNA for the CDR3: TGTGCCAGCAGGGACAGGGTACGGTACAATGAGCAGTTCTTC.

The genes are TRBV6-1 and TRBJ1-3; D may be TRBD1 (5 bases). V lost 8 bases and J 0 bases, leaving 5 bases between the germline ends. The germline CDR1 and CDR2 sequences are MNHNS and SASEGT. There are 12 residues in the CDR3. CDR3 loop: CASDSSGNTIYF. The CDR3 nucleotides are TGTGCCAGCGACAGCTCTGGAAACACCATATATTTT.

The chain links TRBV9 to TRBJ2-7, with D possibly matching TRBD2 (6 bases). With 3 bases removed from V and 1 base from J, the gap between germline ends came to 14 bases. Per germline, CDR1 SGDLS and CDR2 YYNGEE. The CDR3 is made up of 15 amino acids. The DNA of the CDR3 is TGTGCCAGCAGCGGGAAGGGCGGGGCGTCCTACGAGCAGTACTTC. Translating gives CASSGKGGASYEQYF.

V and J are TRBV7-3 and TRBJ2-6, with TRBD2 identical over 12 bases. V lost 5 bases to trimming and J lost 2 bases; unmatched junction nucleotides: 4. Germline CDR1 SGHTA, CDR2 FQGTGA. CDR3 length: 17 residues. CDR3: CASSPGLAGTGANVLTF. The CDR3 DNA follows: TGTGCCAGCAGCCCAGGACTAGCGGGAACTGGGGCCAACGTCCTGACTTTC. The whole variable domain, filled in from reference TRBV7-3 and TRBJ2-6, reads GAGVSQTPSNKVTEKGKYVELRCDPISGHTALYWYRQSLGQGPEFLIYFQGTGAADDSGLPNDRFFAVRPEGSVSTLKIQRTERGDSAVYLCASSPGLAGTGANVLTFGAGSRLTVL.

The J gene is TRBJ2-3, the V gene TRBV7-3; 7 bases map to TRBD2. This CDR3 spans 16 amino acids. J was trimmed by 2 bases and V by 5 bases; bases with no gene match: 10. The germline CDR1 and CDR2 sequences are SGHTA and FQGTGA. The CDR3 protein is CASSPMERGLTDTQYF. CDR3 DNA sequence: TGTGCCAGCAGCCCAATGGAGCGGGGCCTCACAGATACGCAGTATTTT.

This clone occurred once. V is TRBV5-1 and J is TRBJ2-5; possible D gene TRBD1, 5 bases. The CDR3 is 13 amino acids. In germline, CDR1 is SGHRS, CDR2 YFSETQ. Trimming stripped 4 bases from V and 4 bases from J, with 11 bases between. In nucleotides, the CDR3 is TGCGCCAGCAGCCAGGGAACCTCAGAGACCCAGTACTTC. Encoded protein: CASSQGTSETQYF.

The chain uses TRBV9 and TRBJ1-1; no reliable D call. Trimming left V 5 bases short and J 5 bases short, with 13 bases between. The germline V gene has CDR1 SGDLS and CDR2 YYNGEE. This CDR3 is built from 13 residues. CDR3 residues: CASRIRERTEAFF. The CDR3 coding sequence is TGTGCCAGCAGGATAAGAGAGAGAACTGAAGCTTTCTTT.

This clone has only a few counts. The CDR3: CACVGAGANVLTF. CDR3 DNA: TGTGCCTGCGTAGGGGCTGGGGCCAACGTCCTGACTTTC. The chain employs TRBV30 and TRBJ2-6; TRBD1 is a possible D gene (5 bases). V was cut by 6 bases and J by 2 bases, with 8 bases left in between. CDR1 is GTSNPN, CDR2 SVGIG, per germline (reference sequence). The CDR3 totals 13 residues.

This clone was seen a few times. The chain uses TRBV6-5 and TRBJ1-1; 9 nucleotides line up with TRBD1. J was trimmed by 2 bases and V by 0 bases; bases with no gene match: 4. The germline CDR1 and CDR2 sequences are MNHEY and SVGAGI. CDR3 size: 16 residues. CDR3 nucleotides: TGTGCCAGCAGTTACTCGATGACAGGGGGAAACACTGAAGCTTTCTTT. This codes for CASSYSMTGGNTEAFF.

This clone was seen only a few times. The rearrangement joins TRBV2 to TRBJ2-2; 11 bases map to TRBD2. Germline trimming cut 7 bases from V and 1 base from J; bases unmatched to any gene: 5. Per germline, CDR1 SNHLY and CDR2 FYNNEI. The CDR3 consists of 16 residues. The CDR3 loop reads CASMVGLAENTGELFF. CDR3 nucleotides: TGTGCCAGCATGGTGGGACTAGCGGAGAACACCGGGGAGCTGTTTTTT. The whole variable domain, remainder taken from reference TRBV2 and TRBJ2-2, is EPEVTQTPSHQVTQMGQEVILRCVPISNHLYFYWYRQILGQKVEFLVSFYNNEISEKSEIFDDQFSVERPDGSNFTLKIRSTKLEDSAMYFCASMVGLAENTGELFFGEGSRLTVL.

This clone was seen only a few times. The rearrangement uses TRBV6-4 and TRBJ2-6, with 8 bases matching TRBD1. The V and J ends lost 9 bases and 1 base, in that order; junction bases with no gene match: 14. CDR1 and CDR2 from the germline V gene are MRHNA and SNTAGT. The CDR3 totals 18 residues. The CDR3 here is CARLVQGTGPSGANVLTF. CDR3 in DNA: TGTGCCAGACTTGTTCAGGGGACAGGTCCATCTGGGGCCAACGTCCTGACTTTC.

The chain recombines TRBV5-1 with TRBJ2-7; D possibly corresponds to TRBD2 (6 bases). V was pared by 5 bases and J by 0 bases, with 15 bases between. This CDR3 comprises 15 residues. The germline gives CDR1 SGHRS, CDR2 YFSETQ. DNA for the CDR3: TGCGCCAGCAGTCCGGGGATAGCGGACTCCTACGAGCAGTACTTC. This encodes CASSPGIADSYEQYF.